The present entry profiles one T cell receptor (beta chain) with its context. This clonotype was recorded many times. Its cognate antigen has yet to be identified. The junction departs from germline at one end; a sequencing error may be responsible. Stable Graves' hyperthyroidism was defined as no progression to ophthalmopathy during 18 months of follow-up. Hyperthyroidism patients were newly diagnosed, with disease duration under 2 months, and aged 18 to 65 years. Exclusion was applied to patients with uncontrolled infections, other autoimmune diseases, pregnancy or lactation. Diagnoses were based on clinical symptoms, serum thyroxine and TRAb, thyroid ultrasound and orbital computed tomography. PBMCs were isolated from about 9 ml of fresh peripheral blood by Ficoll-Paque density gradient centrifugation. Total RNA was extracted using Trizol reagent, and RNA quality was assessed on an Agilent 2100 Bioanalyzer.

TCR beta CDR3 regions were amplified from RNA transcripts. A first-round RT-PCR of the TCR CDR3 used the HTBI primer set with the Qiagen OneStep RT-PCR kit. Libraries were constructed in a second round of multiplex PCR, after which size selection and purification were carried out. Libraries were sequenced paired-end with 100 bp reads on an Illumina HiSeq2000. The authors' pipeline ran thus. SOAPnuke was used to process the raw data, with reads discarded if the reads contained adapters or uncalled bases, had a mean Phred below 15, or lacked an exact constant-primer or identifier match. COPE v1.2.5 was used to merge high-quality paired reads, and clonotypes were defined as unique nucleotide sequences. MiTCR v1.1 was used to align the clonotypes against IMGT TRBV, TRBD and TRBJ reference segments. The analysis was restricted to V-J combinations with a frequency above 0.0001, which together covered 98% to 99.2% of the repertoires. A TCS score was defined as the ratio of F50 (clonal expansion) to E x V (chaos), with BLOSUM62-based TCRdist applied between CDR3 peptides within each V-J. Welch's t-statistics and random forest reduced 500 to 650 V-J features to under 15, which were used in a naive Bayes classifier (R e1071). TCRdb trimmed public reads at Q25 via fastp, called clones via MiXCR and kept in-frame beta chains. Each record represents a unique CDR3 protein, reported with the most common genes and DNA among its rows. The V and J calls shown here were made by TCRdb, not taken from the authors' results. The sample data list about 340,000 distinct CDR3 sequences, and about 21% of these were observed just once. About 50% of the sample goes to the ten largest clones.

The sample is drawn from a study of T cells in Graves' hyperthyroidism and ophthalmopathy (dated by TCRdb to between 2019 and 2020). Study-wide context: Peripheral blood was sampled at the time of initial diagnosis, prior to any treatment. TCR V-J signatures able to tell the groups apart were searched for in a discovery cohort of some 100 patients, of whom under 45 had Graves' ophthalmopathy and about 55 had stable Graves' hyperthyroidism. An independent validation cohort of about 20 hyperthyroidism patients and about 16 patients who later progressed to ophthalmopathy tested prospective prediction of ophthalmopathy. The 100 discovery patients were randomly split 7:3 into training and test sets. Thyroid tissue and blood T-cell repertoires from about six Graves' hyperthyroidism patients were also compared in the study. Following sampling, methimazole starting at 30 mg daily was given to hyperthyroidism patients, and high-dose intravenous methylprednisolone was given to ophthalmopathy patients. According to the paper, TCR Vbeta CDR3 sequencing was carried out on 135 peripheral blood samples, which came from under 50 ophthalmopathy, roughly 75 hyperthyroidism and approximately 17 progressor patients.

Broad study findings and their caveats: Sample size was not statistically predetermined, and investigators were not blinded to group allocation. Blood samples also contained most of the expanded thyroid clonotypes (frequency above 0.001), which suggests that blood repertoires may reflect thyroid immune responses. In validation, progression to ophthalmopathy was predicted by the model with roughly 71% sensitivity and around 75% specificity, a median of approximately 6.5 months before onset. A 13 V-J signature model separated ophthalmopathy from stable hyperthyroidism, with about 90% sensitivity and roughly 84% specificity in cross-validation and 80%/75% in testing.

This TCR was recovered from a woman aged 45-65 years with Graves' hyperthyroidism. Specimen: blood.

CDR3 sequence: CAWSSWGTTNPEAFF. The DNA reads as follows: TGTGCCTGGTCAAGTTGGGGGACTACGAACCCTGAAGCTTTCTTT. The chain is made from TRBV30 and TRBJ1-1; a tentative D call is TRBD1 (5 bases match). Including cysteine and phenylalanine, the CDR3 has 15 amino acids. The retained sequence is limited to the CDR3, 45 bases, with the frame set at the first base. CDR1 GTSNPN and CDR2 SVGIG were looked up in the germline V gene (reference sequence).